This T cell receptor beta chain was profiled in a study of T cells in Graves' hyperthyroidism and ophthalmopathy. Overall study context: The initial diagnosis was the point when peripheral blood was collected, ahead of any treatment.

J was trimmed by 5 bases and V by 5 bases; bases with no gene match: 8. The CDR3 has 14 amino acids. Germline V gene data show CDR1 as SEHNR and CDR2 as FQNEAQ (reference sequence). Findings and caveats of the study: Appearing also in blood were most of the thyroid clonotypes expanded above 0.001. The model forecast ophthalmopathy, anticipating it by a median around 6.9 months before onset.

RNA transcripts served as the template for amplifying TCR beta CDR3 regions. HTBI primers were employed in a first-round RT-PCR of the TCR CDR3. MiXCR, run by TCRdb on the multiplex PCR reads, gives a single entry per CDR3 protein. The table includes some 530,000 distinct CDR3 sequences, roughly 22% detected once. This clonotype was detected a few times. The antigen is not known. The material sequenced was blood. The chain combines TRBV7-9 with TRBJ2-5; 7 bases align to TRBD1. The sequence was obtained from a woman in her seventies with Graves' ophthalmopathy. The CDR3: CASSRLTGVETQYF. The DNA of the CDR3 is TGTGCCAGCAGCCGGCTTACAGGGGTTGAGACCCAGTACTTC. The whole variable domain, filled in from reference TRBV7-9 and TRBJ2-5, reads DTGVSQNPRHKITKRGQNVTFRCDPISEHNRLYWYRQTLGQGPEFLTYFQNEAQLEKSRLLSDRFSAERPKGSFSTLEIQRTEQGDSAMYLCASSRLTGVETQYFGPGTRLLVL.